This TCR beta chain originates from a study of cytomegalovirus exposure and HLA in healthy donors. About the study: A later analysis reported the approximately 120 validation repertoires used the same platform as the roughly 700 first-cohort repertoires.

V dropped 3 bases and J dropped 8 bases, with 7 bases sitting between them. CDR1 and CDR2 from the germline V gene are MDHEN and SYDVKM. The CDR3 runs 12 residues. The study, taken as a whole, reports: The study recorded more than 150 TCR beta chains that were cytomegalovirus-associated.

To note about this clone: Its antigen remains unknown.

Measured with immunoSEQ multiplex PCR; TCRdb has only the in-frame clones, and not every one. The table shows about 160,000 clones, with 89% occurring only once. What was sequenced was PBMCs. This clonotype was sampled from a woman aged 18-29 years in good health and CMV-seropositive. The chain joins TRBV28 to TRBJ1-4; no clear D. The CDR3 loop reads CASSFVQEKLFF. The CDR3, as DNA: TGTGCCAGCAGTTTTGTACAGGAAAAACTGTTTTTT.